This record concerns one T cell receptor beta chain sequence. The antigen is undetermined. This sample is part of a study of T cell repertoires in cytomegalovirus infection. Regarding the study as a whole: Cumulative public TCR beta family frequency identified CMV carriers with the relevant HLA.

MiXCR, run by TCRdb on the reads, gives a single entry per CDR3 protein. The sample carries a few hundred thousand distinct CDR3 sequences, under 35% recorded once. The V end was cut by 3 bases, the J end by 7 bases, with 13 bases between. This CDR3 region has 15 residues. Per germline, CDR1 SGHVT and CDR2 SQSDAQ. This receptor was identified in a human donor in good health (CMV status not recorded). Some clones in this sample may be carry-over from other donors' samples. The chain has TRBV7-4 and TRBJ1-6; D is possibly TRBD1 (6 bases). Sequenced material: cultured PBMCs, taken from culture after CMV antigen stimulation. DNA for the CDR3: TGTGCCAGCAGCTTGGTCAGGACAGCAAATTCACCCCTCCACTTT. This gives the protein CASSLVRTANSPLHF.